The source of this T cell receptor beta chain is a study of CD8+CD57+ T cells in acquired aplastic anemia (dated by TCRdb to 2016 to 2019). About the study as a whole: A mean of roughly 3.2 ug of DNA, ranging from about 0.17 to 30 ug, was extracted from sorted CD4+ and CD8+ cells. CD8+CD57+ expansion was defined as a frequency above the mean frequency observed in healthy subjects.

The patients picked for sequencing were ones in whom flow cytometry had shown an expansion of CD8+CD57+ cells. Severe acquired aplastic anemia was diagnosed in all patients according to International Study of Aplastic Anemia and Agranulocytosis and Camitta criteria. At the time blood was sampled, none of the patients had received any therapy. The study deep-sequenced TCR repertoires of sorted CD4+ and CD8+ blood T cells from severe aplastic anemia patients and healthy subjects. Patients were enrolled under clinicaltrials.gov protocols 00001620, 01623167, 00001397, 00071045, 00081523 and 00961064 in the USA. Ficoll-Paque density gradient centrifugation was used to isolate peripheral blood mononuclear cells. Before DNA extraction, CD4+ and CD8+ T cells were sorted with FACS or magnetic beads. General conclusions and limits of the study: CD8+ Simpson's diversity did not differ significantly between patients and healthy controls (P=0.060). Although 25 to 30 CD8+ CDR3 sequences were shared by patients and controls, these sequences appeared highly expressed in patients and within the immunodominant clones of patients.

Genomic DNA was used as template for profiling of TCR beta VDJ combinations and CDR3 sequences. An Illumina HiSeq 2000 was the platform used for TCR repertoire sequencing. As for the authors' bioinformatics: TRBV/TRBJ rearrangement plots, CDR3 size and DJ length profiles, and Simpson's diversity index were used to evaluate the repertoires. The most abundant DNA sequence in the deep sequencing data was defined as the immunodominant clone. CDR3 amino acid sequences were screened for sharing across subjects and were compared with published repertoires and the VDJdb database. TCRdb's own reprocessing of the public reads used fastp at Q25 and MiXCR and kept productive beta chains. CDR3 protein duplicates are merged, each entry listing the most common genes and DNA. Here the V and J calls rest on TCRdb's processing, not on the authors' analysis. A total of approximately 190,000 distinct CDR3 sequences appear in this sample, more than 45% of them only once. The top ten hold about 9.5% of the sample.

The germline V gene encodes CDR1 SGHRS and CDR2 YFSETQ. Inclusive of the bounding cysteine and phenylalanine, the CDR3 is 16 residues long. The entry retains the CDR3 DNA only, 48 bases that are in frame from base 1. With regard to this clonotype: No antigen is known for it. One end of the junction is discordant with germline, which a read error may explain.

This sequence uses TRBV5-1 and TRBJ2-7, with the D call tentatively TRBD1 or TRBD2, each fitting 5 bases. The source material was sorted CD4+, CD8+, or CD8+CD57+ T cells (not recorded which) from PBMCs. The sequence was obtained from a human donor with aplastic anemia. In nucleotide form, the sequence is TGCGCCAGCAGCGGGGACCAGGACGGAACGGCGTACGAGCAGTGCTTC. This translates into CASSGDQDGTAYEQCF.